The clone carrying this T cell receptor beta chain was seen a few times. The data originate from a study of T-cell memory formation after mild COVID-19. CDR1 and CDR2 from the germline V gene are LGHNA and YSLEER. This CDR3 is built from 19 residues. The trim removed 1 base at V and 2 bases at J, leaving 10 bases unmatched. MiXCR was run by TCRdb on the 5' RACE reads, yielding one entry per CDR3 protein. The sample shows 310,000 or so distinct CDR3 sequences, about a sixth of them seen only once. The receptor was isolated from a man aged 18 to 29 who had mild COVID-19 (a few samples of this study predate the infection). Cell type and time point are not known. Sequenced sample: PBMCs or a T cell subset sorted from them (not recorded which). The rearrangement uses TRBV4-3 and TRBJ2-6; TRBD1 agrees at 8 bases. The CDR3 region is CASSQGLTGGNAGANVLTF. The DNA for the CDR3 is TGCGCCAGCAGCCAAGGTCTCACAGGGGGAAATGCTGGGGCCAACGTCCTGACTTTC.